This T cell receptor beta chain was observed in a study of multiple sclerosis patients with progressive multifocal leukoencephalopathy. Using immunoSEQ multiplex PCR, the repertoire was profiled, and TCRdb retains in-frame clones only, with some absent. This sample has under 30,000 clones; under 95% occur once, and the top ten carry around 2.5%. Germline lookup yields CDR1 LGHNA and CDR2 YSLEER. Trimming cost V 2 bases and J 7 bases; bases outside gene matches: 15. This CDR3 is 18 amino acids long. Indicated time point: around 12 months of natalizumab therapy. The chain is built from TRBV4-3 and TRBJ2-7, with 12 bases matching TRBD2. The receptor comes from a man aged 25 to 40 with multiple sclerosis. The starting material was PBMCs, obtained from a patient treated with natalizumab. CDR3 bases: TGCGCCAGCAGCCAATCCAGGGTCAGACTAGCGGGAGTTAATGAGCAGTACTTC. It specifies CASSQSRVRLAGVNEQYF.